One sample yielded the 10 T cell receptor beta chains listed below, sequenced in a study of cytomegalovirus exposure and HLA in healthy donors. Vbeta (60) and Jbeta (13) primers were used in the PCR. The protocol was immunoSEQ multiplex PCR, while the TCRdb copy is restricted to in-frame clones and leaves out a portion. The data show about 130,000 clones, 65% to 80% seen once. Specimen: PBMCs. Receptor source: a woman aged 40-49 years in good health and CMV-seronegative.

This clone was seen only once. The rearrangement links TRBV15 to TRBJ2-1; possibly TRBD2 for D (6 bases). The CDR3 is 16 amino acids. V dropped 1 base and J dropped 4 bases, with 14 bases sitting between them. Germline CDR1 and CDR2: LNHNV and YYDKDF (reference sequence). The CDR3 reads CATSRVGVSGYNEQFF. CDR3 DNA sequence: TGTGCCACCAGCAGAGTAGGGGTTAGCGGTTACAATGAGCAGTTCTTC.

The DNA for the CDR3 is TGTGCCACCCACGCCGGGGGGGCGCCCTCTGGCTACACCTTC. Protein product: CATHAGGAPSGYTF. The V and J genes are TRBV28 and TRBJ1-2; D is possibly TRBD1 (6 bases). The CDR3 sequence is 14 residues long. V lost 10 bases and J 7 bases, leaving 22 bases between the germline ends. The V gene's germline CDR1 is MDHEN and CDR2 SYDVKM.

The CDR3 loop reads CASSDRDYSYNEQFF. CDR3 bases: TGCGCCAGCAGTGACCGGGACTATAGCTACAATGAGCAGTTCTTC. The J gene is TRBJ2-1, the V gene TRBV10-1, with 7 bases aligning to TRBD2. The CDR3 extends over 15 amino acids. CDR1 is WNHNN and CDR2 is SYGVQD in the germline V gene (reference sequence). V shed 3 bases, J shed 3 bases, and the junction held 5 bases outside the gene matches.

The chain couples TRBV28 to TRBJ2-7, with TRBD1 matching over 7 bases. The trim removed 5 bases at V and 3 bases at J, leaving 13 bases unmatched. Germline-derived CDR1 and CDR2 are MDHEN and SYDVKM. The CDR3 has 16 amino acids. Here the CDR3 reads CASSPPGAGGSYEQYF. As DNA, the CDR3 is TGTGCCAGCAGTCCACCCGGGGCAGGGGGTAGCTACGAGCAGTACTTC.

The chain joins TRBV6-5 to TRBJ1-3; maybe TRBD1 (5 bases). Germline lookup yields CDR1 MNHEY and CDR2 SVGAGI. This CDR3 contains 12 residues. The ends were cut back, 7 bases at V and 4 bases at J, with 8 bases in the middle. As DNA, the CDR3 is TGTGCCAGCACTCACAGGGGAAACACCATATATTTT. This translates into CASTHRGNTIYF.

The CDR3 DNA is TGCGCCAGCAGCCAAGGTCACGGGAACACTGAAGCTTTCTTT. Translating it yields CASSQGHGNTEAFF. This chain links TRBV4-1 with TRBJ1-1; D is unclear. This CDR3 is built from 14 residues. V lost 1 base and J 1 base, leaving 7 bases between the germline ends. Germline V gene data show CDR1 as MGHRA and CDR2 as YSYEKL.

In DNA form, the CDR3 reads TGTGCCAGCAGCTCCAGGGCCGACTATGGCTACACCTTC. Translation: CASSSRADYGYTF. The chain joins TRBV13 to TRBJ1-2; possible D gene TRBD1, 5 bases. CDR1 and CDR2 from the germline V gene are PRHDT and FYEKMQ (reference sequence). The V end lost 4 bases, the J end lost 3 bases, and 9 bases lay between the germline ends. The CDR3 sequence is 13 residues long. Combining the CDR3 with reference TRBV13 and TRBJ1-2 gives the whole variable domain AAGVIQSPRHLIKEKRETATLKCYPIPRHDTVYWYQQGPGQDPQFLISFYEKMQSDKGSIPDRFSAQQFSDYHSELNMSSLELGDSALYFCASSSRADYGYTFGSGTRLTVV.

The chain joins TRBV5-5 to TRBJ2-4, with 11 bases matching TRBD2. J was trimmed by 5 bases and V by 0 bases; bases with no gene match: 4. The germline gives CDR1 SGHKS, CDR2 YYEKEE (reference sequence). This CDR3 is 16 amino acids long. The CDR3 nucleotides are TGTGCCAGCAGCTTGGGTCTAGCGGGGGGAGAAAACATTCAGTACTTC. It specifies CASSLGLAGGENIQYF. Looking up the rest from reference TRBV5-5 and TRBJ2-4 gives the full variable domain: DAGVTQSPTHLIKTRGQQVTLRCSPISGHKSVSWYQQVLGQGPQFIFQYYEKEERGRGNFPDRFSARQFPNYSSELNVNALLLGDSALYLCASSLGLAGGENIQYFGAGTRLSVL.

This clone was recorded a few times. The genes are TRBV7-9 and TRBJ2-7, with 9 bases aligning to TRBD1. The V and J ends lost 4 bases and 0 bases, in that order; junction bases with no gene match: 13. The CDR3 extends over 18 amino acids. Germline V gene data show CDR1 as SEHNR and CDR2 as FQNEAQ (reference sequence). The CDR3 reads CASSSSGQGLRSSYEQYF. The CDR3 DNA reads TGTGCCAGCAGCTCCTCGGGACAGGGTCTTAGGAGCTCCTACGAGCAGTACTTC.

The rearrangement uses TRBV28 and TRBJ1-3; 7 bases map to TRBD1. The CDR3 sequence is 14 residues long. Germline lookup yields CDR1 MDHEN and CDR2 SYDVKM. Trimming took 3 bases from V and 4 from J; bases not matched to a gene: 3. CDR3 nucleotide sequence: TGTGCCAGCAGTTTCAGGGGGGCAGGAAACACCATATATTTT. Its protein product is CASSFRGAGNTIYF.